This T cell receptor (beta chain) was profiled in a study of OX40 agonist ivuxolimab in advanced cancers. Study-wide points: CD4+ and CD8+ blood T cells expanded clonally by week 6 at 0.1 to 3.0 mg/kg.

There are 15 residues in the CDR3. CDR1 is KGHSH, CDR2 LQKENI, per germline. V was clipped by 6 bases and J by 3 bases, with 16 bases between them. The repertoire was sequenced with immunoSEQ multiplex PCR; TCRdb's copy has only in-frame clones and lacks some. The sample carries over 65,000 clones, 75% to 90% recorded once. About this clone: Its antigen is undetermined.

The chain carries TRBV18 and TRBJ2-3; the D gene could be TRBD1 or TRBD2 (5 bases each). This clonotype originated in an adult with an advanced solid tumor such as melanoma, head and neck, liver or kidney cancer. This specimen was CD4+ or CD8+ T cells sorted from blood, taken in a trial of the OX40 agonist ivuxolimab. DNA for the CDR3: TGTGCCAGCTCCCGGGACGGGGTAGAGACAGATACGCAGTATTTT. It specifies CASSRDGVETDTQYF.